The 8 T cell receptor beta chains below were found in one sample sequenced in a study of vaccination and CD4 T cells after COVID-19. As to treatment: approximately 11-day PBMC culture with coronavirus spike peptide pools or control peptides (ViraFEST assay). The Oncomine TCR Beta short-read assay was what sequenced the DNA obtained from cultured CD4+ T cells. TCRdb analysed the PCR reads with MiXCR anew, one entry per CDR3 protein. Altogether under 25,000 distinct CDR3 sequences are present, around 43% being singletons, with the ten largest covering around 12%. Antigens of these TCRs are unknown. Input material: CD4+ T cells from blood, cultured in vitro. Receptors were obtained from a human donor who had recovered from COVID-19.

The rearrangement uses TRBV7-2 and TRBJ2-1, with TRBD2 as a possible D gene (6 bases). V was cut by 4 bases and J by 0 bases, with 7 bases left in between. The V gene's germline CDR1 is SGHTA and CDR2 FQGNSA. The CDR3 consists of 14 residues. CDR3 residues: CASSWGDSYNEQFF. DNA for the CDR3: TGTGCCAGCAGCTGGGGGGACTCCTACAATGAGCAGTTCTTC.

A few counts support this clonotype. This chain uses TRBV15 with TRBJ2-7; the D is unclear. CDR3 length equals 15 residues. Germline loops: CDR1 LNHNV, CDR2 YYDKDF (reference sequence). Trimming cost V 1 base and J 1 base, with 11 bases left between them. The CDR3 protein is CATSRGKVFSYEQYF. The CDR3 DNA reads as TGTGCCACCAGCAGAGGGAAAGTTTTTTCCTACGAGCAGTACTTC.

J is TRBJ2-5 and V is TRBV11-1, with TRBD2 matching over 10 bases. From germline, CDR1 is SGHAT and CDR2 FQDESV (reference sequence). This CDR3 is 17 amino acids long. Trimming cost V 0 bases and J 4 bases; bases outside gene matches: 8. The CDR3 sequence: CASSLALSGGASETQYF. The CDR3 bases are TGTGCCAGCAGCTTAGCGCTCAGCGGGGGGGCCTCAGAGACCCAGTACTTC.

This clonotype has more than one count but fewer than ten. The rearrangement links TRBV7-2 to TRBJ1-1; TRBD1 aligns across 8 bases. The V gene's germline CDR1 is SGHTA and CDR2 FQGNSA. This CDR3 is 15 amino acids long. V was clipped by 5 bases and J by 3 bases; unmatched bases: 8. The DNA of the CDR3 is TGTGCCAGCAGCCCGCGGGACAGGACGGACACTGAAGCTTTCTTT. The encoded protein is CASSPRDRTDTEAFF.

The chain combines TRBV7-9 with TRBJ1-3; no clear D. The germline V gene encodes CDR1 SEHNR and CDR2 FQNEAQ (reference sequence). This CDR3 spans 16 amino acids. V was shortened by 1 base and J by 2 bases, with 12 bases between the two germline ends. CDR3 loop: CASSLEARSAGNTIYF. The DNA of the CDR3 is TGTGCCAGCAGCTTAGAGGCCAGGAGCGCTGGAAACACCATATATTTT.

This clonotype was found a few times. The gene calls are TRBV20-1 and TRBJ1-5, with a weak D call TRBD1 (6 bases). CDR3 size: 15 residues. The germline V gene encodes CDR1 DFQATT and CDR2 SNEGSKA (reference sequence). Trimming removed 0 bases at V and 2 bases at J, with 11 bases between. This chain's CDR3 is CSARDNSGGNQPQHF. The CDR3 DNA reads as TGCAGTGCTAGAGATAACTCAGGGGGCAATCAGCCCCAGCATTTT.

Judged by abundance, this clonotype is medium-sized. The chain uses TRBV27 and TRBJ1-2, with D uncertain. Germline V lookup: CDR1 MNHEY, CDR2 SMNVEV (reference sequence). The CDR3 length is 13 residues. Trimming shortened V by 4 bases and J by 2 bases, and 8 bases separated the two germline ends. CDR3 residues: CASSSQDNYGYTF. The CDR3 nucleotides are TGTGCCAGCAGTTCCCAAGACAACTATGGCTACACCTTC.

The rearrangement links TRBV7-3 to TRBJ2-2, with TRBD2 as a possible D gene (6 bases). CDR1 and CDR2 from the germline V gene are SGHTA and FQGTGA. The CDR3 extends over 14 amino acids. The V gene lost 2 bases and the J gene lost 5 bases, with 9 bases spanning the gap. CDR3 loop: CASSLGTGTGELFF. The CDR3 DNA sequence: TGTGCCAGCAGCTTAGGGACTGGGACCGGGGAGCTGTTTTTT.